The next 21 T cell receptor beta chains were all read from a single sample in a study of metastatic and nonmetastatic thyroid tumors. TCRdb reprocessed the PCR reads via MiXCR. Seen here are roughly 40,000 clones, approximately 24% observed once, and the top ten hold about 15%. No treatment had been given to any patient before thyroid surgery. What was sequenced was tumor tissue. Source of these receptors: a female donor with papillary thyroid cancer or a benign thyroid nodule (not recorded which). Some clones in this sample may be carry-over from other donors' samples.

J is TRBJ1-6 and V is TRBV7-9; the D is unclear. The CDR3 sequence is 11 residues long. The germline gives CDR1 SEHNR, CDR2 FQNEAQ (reference sequence). The ends were cut back, 1 base at V and 13 bases at J, with 5 bases in the middle. This CDR3 reads CASSLVGPLHF. In DNA form, the CDR3 reads TGTGCCAGCAGCTTAGTTGGTCCCCTCCACTTT.

This clone occurred a few times. The rearrangement joins TRBV15 to TRBJ1-5; D not resolved. Germline V CDR1 and CDR2: LNHNV, YYDKDF (reference sequence). The CDR3 consists of 15 residues. The V end was cut by 1 base, the J end by 2 bases, with 9 bases between. The CDR3 sequence is CATSRAGQGNQPQHF. CDR3 nucleotides: TGTGCCACCAGCAGAGCTGGGCAGGGCAATCAGCCCCAGCATTTT.

This clone turned up a few times. V is TRBV20-1 and J is TRBJ2-3; D is perhaps TRBD2 (5 bases). The V end was cut by 4 bases, the J end by 14 bases, with 28 bases between. The germline gives CDR1 DFQATT, CDR2 SNEGSKA (reference sequence). The length of the CDR3 is 15 residues. The CDR3: CSATAEAHRYARRYF. The CDR3 bases are TGCAGTGCTACAGCGGAAGCCCACAGATACGCCCGGAGGTATTTT.

This clone came up many times. This chain uses TRBV3-1 with TRBJ1-6; unclear D gene. The CDR3 is 13 amino acids. With 0 bases removed from V and 8 bases from J, the gap between germline ends came to 5 bases. CDR1 is LGHDT, CDR2 YNNKEL, per germline (reference sequence). CDR3 amino acids: CASSQDGYSPLHF. CDR3 coding DNA: TGTGCCAGCAGCCAAGATGGCTATTCACCCCTCCACTTT.

This clone was observed a handful of times. This chain connects TRBV27 to TRBJ2-1; D is unclear. Germline V CDR1 and CDR2: MNHEY, SMNVEV (reference sequence). This CDR3 is built from 15 residues. V was shortened by 6 bases and J by 0 bases, with 12 bases between the two germline ends. The CDR3 DNA reads TGTGCCAGCAGAATCTACCGGAGCTCCTACAATGAGCAGTTCTTC. Encoded protein: CASRIYRSSYNEQFF.

The gene calls are TRBV12-3 or TRBV12-4 and TRBJ2-1; 7 nucleotides match TRBD2. The CDR3 covers 13 residues. V shed 0 bases, J shed 10 bases, and the junction held 3 bases outside the gene matches. The CDR3 coding sequence is TGTGCCAGCAGTTTAGCGGGAGGGGTAGAGCAGTTCTTC. Translation gives CASSLAGGVEQFF.

J is TRBJ2-3 and V is TRBV12-3 or TRBV12-4; D may be TRBD2 (6 bases). Trimming removed 2 bases from V and 2 bases from J, with 14 bases in between. CDR3 length: 16 amino acids. The CDR3 loop reads CASSLLGSGPTDTQYF. CDR3 in DNA: TGTGCCAGCAGTTTATTAGGGAGCGGGCCCACAGATACGCAGTATTTT.

The chain uses TRBV11-3 and TRBJ2-5, with TRBD2 matching over 7 bases. This CDR3 region has 14 residues. V gave up 5 bases and J gave up 2 bases; unmatched junction bases: 5. Per germline, CDR1 SGHNT and CDR2 YENEEA. CDR3 DNA sequence: TGTGCCAGCAGCCCAACGGGACTACAAGAGACCCAGTACTTC. Its translation: CASSPTGLQETQYF.

This chain connects TRBV5-1 to TRBJ2-2, with D perhaps being TRBD1 or TRBD2 (5 bases each). Germline V CDR1 and CDR2: SGHRS, YFSETQ. V was shortened by 0 bases and J by 6 bases, with 12 bases between the two germline ends. CDR3 length: 15 residues. The CDR3 DNA follows: TGCGCCAGCAGCTTGGAACGGGGACCCCCCGGGGAGCTGTTTTTT. Translated, it gives CASSLERGPPGELFF.

The J gene is TRBJ1-3, the V gene TRBV3-1; D call uncertain. V shed 4 bases and J shed 1 base, with 11 bases lying between them. Germline V lookup: CDR1 LGHDT, CDR2 YNNKEL (reference sequence). The CDR3 has 15 amino acids. The CDR3 loop reads CASSLGGGSGNTIYF. The CDR3 DNA is TGTGCCAGCAGCCTGGGAGGCGGATCTGGAAACACCATATATTTT.

This clone has at least ten counts. V is TRBV6-2 or TRBV6-3 and J is TRBJ1-5; no reliable D call. Trimming shortened V by 6 bases and J by 0 bases, and 12 bases separated the two germline ends. CDR1 is MNHEY, CDR2 SVGEGT, per germline. There are 15 residues in the CDR3. The CDR3 region has the DNA TGTGCCAGCAGGCCTTTGGGTTATAGCAATCAGCCCCAGCATTTT. The encoded protein is CASRPLGYSNQPQHF.

This clone showed up many times. V gene TRBV28 combines with J gene TRBJ1-1; a weak D match, TRBD1 (5 bases). The CDR3 consists of 13 residues. V gave up 1 base and J gave up 5 bases, with 8 bases separating them. Germline CDR1 reads MDHEN; CDR2 reads SYDVKM. In nucleotides, the CDR3 is TGTGCCAGCAGTTTATATAGGGGAACTGAAGCTTTCTTT. Its translation: CASSLYRGTEAFF.

In this sample, this clone turned up many times. The rearrangement links TRBV10-1 to TRBJ1-1; D unresolved. V was trimmed by 9 bases and J by 3 bases, leaving 14 bases between them. From germline, CDR1 is WNHNN and CDR2 SYGVQD (reference sequence). CDR3 length equals 13 residues. CDR3 region: CASGNLGDTEAFF. The CDR3 coding sequence is TGCGCCAGTGGGAACTTGGGAGACACTGAAGCTTTCTTT.

This clone was seen many times. The rearrangement links TRBV7-2 to TRBJ1-6; the D gene is possibly TRBD1 (6 bases). V was trimmed by 3 bases and J by 10 bases, leaving 13 bases between them. Germline assignment: CDR1 SGHTA and CDR2 FQGNSA. The CDR3 length is 14 residues. The CDR3: CASSFPGVESPLHF. The CDR3 DNA reads as TGTGCCAGCAGCTTTCCAGGGGTGGAATCACCCCTCCACTTT.

This clone was recorded at least ten times. The chain uses TRBV20-1 and TRBJ2-1; D may be TRBD1 or TRBD2 (5 bases each). The CDR3 has 13 residues. V was trimmed by 3 bases and J by 9 bases, leaving 15 bases between them. CDR1 and CDR2 (germline): DFQATT, SNEGSKA (reference sequence). DNA of the CDR3: TGCAGTGCTAGCGGGAACGCCGGGGCTGAGCAGTTCTTC. Translation gives CSASGNAGAEQFF.

This clone is judged medium-sized. The rearrangement uses TRBV27 and TRBJ1-1; D is unclear. The CDR3 sequence is 16 residues long. Germline CDR1 and CDR2: MNHEY and SMNVEV (reference sequence). V gave up 5 bases and J gave up 4 bases, with 20 bases separating them. CDR3 sequence (DNA): TGTGCCAGCAGTCCAACCCTTCCCCGGGATACCACTGAAGCTTTCTTT. This encodes CASSPTLPRDTTEAFF.

The CDR3 bases are TGCAGTGCTAGAACCCTAGCGGGAGGGTACGAGCAGTACTTC. Encoded protein: CSARTLAGGYEQYF. V gene TRBV20-1 combines with J gene TRBJ2-7; 12 bases fit TRBD2. Germline lookup yields CDR1 DFQATT and CDR2 SNEGSKA (reference sequence). V was pared by 2 bases and J by 4 bases, with 3 bases of the junction left unmatched. CDR3 length: 14 residues.

This clone was observed a single time. The gene calls are TRBV9 and TRBJ2-1, with 8 bases matching TRBD1. There are 14 residues in the CDR3. With V trimmed by 7 bases and J by 6 bases, 9 bases remained unmatched. Looked up from germline, CDR1 is SGDLS and CDR2 is YYNGEE. The CDR3 is CASGSDRVTNEQFF. The CDR3, as DNA: TGTGCCAGCGGATCGGACAGGGTAACCAATGAGCAGTTCTTC.

This clone was seen ten or more times. The chain carries TRBV5-1 and TRBJ1-2, with D perhaps TRBD1 (6 bases). Trimming took off 3 bases at V and 1 base at J, with 16 bases between the two ends. Germline lookup yields CDR1 SGHRS and CDR2 YFSETQ. The CDR3 has 16 amino acids. CDR3 in amino acids: CASSWVIGQRNYGYTF. CDR3 sequence (DNA): TGCGCCAGCAGCTGGGTAATAGGACAGCGTAACTATGGCTACACCTTC. The whole variable domain, filled in from reference TRBV5-1 and TRBJ1-2, reads KAGVTQTPRYLIKTRGQQVTLSCSPISGHRSVSWYQQTPGQGLQFLFEYFSETQRNKGNFPGRFSGRQFSNSRSEMNVSTLELGDSALYLCASSWVIGQRNYGYTFGSGTRLTVV.

The CDR3 nucleotides are TGTGCCAGCAGGAACAGGGGGAACACTGAAGCTTTCTTT. As protein: CASRNRGNTEAFF. The V call is TRBV6-1, the J call TRBJ1-1; 7 nucleotides match TRBD1. Trimming cost V 6 bases and J 1 base; bases outside gene matches: 2. The CDR3 covers 13 residues. Per germline, CDR1 MNHNS and CDR2 SASEGT.

This clone came up a few times. One junction end does not reproduce the germline sequence, and a read error may be involved. This chain joins TRBV6-1 and TRBJ2-2, with D maybe TRBD2 (5 bases). The germline V gene has CDR1 MNHNS and CDR2 SASEGT. This CDR3 is built from 15 residues. The CDR3: CASSEALWFTGELFF. The CDR3 nucleotides are TGTGCCAGCAGTGAAGCGCTGTGGTTCACCGGGGAGTTGTTTTTT.